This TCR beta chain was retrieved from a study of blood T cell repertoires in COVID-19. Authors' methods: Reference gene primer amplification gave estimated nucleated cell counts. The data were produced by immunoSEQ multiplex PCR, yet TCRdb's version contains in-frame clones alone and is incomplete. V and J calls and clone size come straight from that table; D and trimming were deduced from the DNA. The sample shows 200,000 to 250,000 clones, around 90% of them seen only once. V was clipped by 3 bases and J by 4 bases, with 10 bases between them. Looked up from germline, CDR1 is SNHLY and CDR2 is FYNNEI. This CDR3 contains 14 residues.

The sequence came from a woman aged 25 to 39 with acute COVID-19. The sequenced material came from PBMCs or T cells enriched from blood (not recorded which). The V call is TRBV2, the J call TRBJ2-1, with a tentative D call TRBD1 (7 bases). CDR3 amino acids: CASSEEGAYNEQFF. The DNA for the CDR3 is TGTGCCAGCAGTGAGGAGGGGGCATACAATGAGCAGTTCTTC. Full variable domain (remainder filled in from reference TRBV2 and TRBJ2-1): EPEVTQTPSHQVTQMGQEVILRCVPISNHLYFYWYRQILGQKVEFLVSFYNNEISEKSEIFDDQFSVERPDGSNFTLKIRSTKLEDSAMYFCASSEEGAYNEQFFGPGTRLTVL.